One and the same sample provided the 13 T cell receptor beta chains below, sequenced in a study of control samples from healthy donors and cancer patients (dated by TCRdb to about 2020). The library relied on the immunoSEQ multiplex PCR assay. Not all clones reach the TCRdb copy of this immuneACCESS table, which keeps in-frame sequences only. Checked studies attribute under half of the gap to unresolved V genes and leave the rest unexplained. A total of 130,000 or so clones appear in this sample, under 95% of them only once. Of the sample, 7.1% falls within the top ten clones. Sequenced: blood. All receptors come from a man younger than 35 in good health.

V and J are TRBV5-4 and TRBJ2-5; 10 positions match TRBD1. The CDR3 covers 18 residues. The V segment lost 3 bases and the J segment 2 bases; nucleotides outside the gene matches: 13. Germline assignment: CDR1 SGHNT and CDR2 YYREEE (reference sequence). In nucleotides, the CDR3 is TGTGCCAGCAGCTCGACCGGGACAGGGGTAAATTGGCAAGAGACCCAGTACTTC. It yields the protein CASSSTGTGVNWQETQYF.

The chain combines TRBV3-1 (or the pseudogene TRBV3-2) with TRBJ1-3; D may be TRBD1 (6 bases). V lost 3 bases to trimming and J lost 4 bases, with 13 bases between them. Germline values: CDR1 LGHDT, CDR2 YNNKEL (reference sequence). This CDR3 comprises 15 residues. The CDR3 DNA reads as TGTGCCAGCAGCCATACAGGGCTGTCCGGAAACACCATATATTTT. Amino acid sequence: CASSHTGLSGNTIYF.

This chain connects TRBV11-2 to TRBJ1-1, with 9 bases matching TRBD1. This CDR3 spans 16 amino acids. Trimming took 3 bases from V and 3 from J; bases not matched to a gene: 8. Germline CDR1 is SGHAT and CDR2 is FQNNGV. The CDR3 DNA sequence: TGTGCCAGCAGCTTCCGACAGGGGGTCGGGGACACTGAAGCTTTCTTT. Residues: CASSFRQGVGDTEAFF.

V and J are TRBV5-1 and TRBJ2-1; 9 bases map to TRBD2. This CDR3 spans 15 amino acids. Losses at the gene ends were 0 bases for V and 7 bases for J; bases not matched to a gene: 5. The germline gives CDR1 SGHRS, CDR2 YFSETQ. The DNA of the CDR3 is TGCGCCAGCAGCTTGGGACTAGCGGACGTTAATGAGCAGTTCTTC. The encoded protein is CASSLGLADVNEQFF.

This chain joins TRBV6-4 and TRBJ1-6, with D unresolved. V lost 4 bases and J 5 bases, leaving 6 bases between the germline ends. The germline gives CDR1 MRHNA, CDR2 SNTAGT. The CDR3 runs 13 residues. This CDR3 reads CASSARDNSPLHF. CDR3 in DNA: TGTGCCAGCAGTGCTAGGGATAATTCACCCCTCCACTTT.

The chain uses TRBV15 and TRBJ1-1, with TRBD1 matching 9 bases. After removal of 0 bases from V and 11 bases from J, the junction contained 7 bases not matched to a gene. CDR1 and CDR2 from the germline V gene are LNHNV and YYDKDF (reference sequence). This CDR3 is built from 14 residues. The CDR3, as DNA: TGTGCCACCAGCAGAGATCGAGGACAGGGGTCTGCTTTCTTT. Residues: CATSRDRGQGSAFF.

J is TRBJ2-2 and V is TRBV15; D ambiguous. CDR3 length equals 14 residues. Trimming cost V 0 bases and J 4 bases, with 6 bases left between them. Germline CDR1 is LNHNV and CDR2 is YYDKDF (reference sequence). The DNA for the CDR3 is TGTGCCACCAGCAGAGATCCCGGCACCGGGGAGCTGTTTTTT. It codes for CATSRDPGTGELFF.

The chain joins TRBV5-8 to TRBJ2-1; possible D gene TRBD2, 6 bases. Germline lookup yields CDR1 SGHTS and CDR2 YDEGEE. V was cut by 0 bases and J by 8 bases, with 15 bases left in between. The CDR3 sequence is 15 residues long. CDR3 sequence: CASSLDVGGKDEQFF. CDR3 nucleotides: TGTGCCAGCAGCTTGGATGTGGGGGGAAAAGATGAGCAGTTCTTC.

This chain uses TRBV30 with TRBJ1-2; 8 positions agree with TRBD1. The germline gives CDR1 GTSNPN, CDR2 SVGIG (reference sequence). V trimming: 1 base; J trimming: 8 bases; junction bases outside the gene matches: 9. There are 14 residues in the CDR3. The CDR3 DNA reads TGTGCCTGGAGTGATACGGACAGGGAAGAAGGCTACACCTTC. Its protein is CAWSDTDREEGYTF. The full variable domain, rest sourced from reference TRBV30 and TRBJ1-2, is SQTIHQWPATLVQPVGSPLSLECTVEGTSNPNLYWYRQAAGRGLQLLFYSVGIGQISSEVPQNLSASRPQDRQFILSSKKLLLSDSGFYLCAWSDTDREEGYTFGSGTRLTVV.

This chain uses TRBV7-9 with TRBJ1-2; no definite D call. CDR3 length equals 18 residues. The V gene's germline CDR1 is SEHNR and CDR2 FQNEAQ (reference sequence). Trimming left V 4 bases short and J 8 bases short, with 29 bases between. The CDR3 protein is CASSSEWTDGAYAGGYTF. The CDR3 coding sequence is TGTGCCAGCAGCTCAGAGTGGACGGACGGAGCATATGCTGGAGGCTACACCTTC.

This clone is a singleton in its sample. The chain has TRBV7-3 and TRBJ2-3, with TRBD2 identical over 8 bases. CDR1 is SGHTA and CDR2 is FQGTGA in the germline V gene. The V gene end was trimmed by 0 bases and the J gene end by 2 bases; junction bases not matched to a gene: 7. The CDR3 has 17 amino acids. As DNA, the CDR3 is TGTGCCAGCAGCTTAACCGCCGCGGGGGGCTACACAGATACGCAGTATTTT. Its protein is CASSLTAAGGYTDTQYF.

The chain couples TRBV19 to TRBJ1-6; D unclear. V lost 5 bases and J lost 4, with 9 bases in between. The germline V gene encodes CDR1 LNHDA and CDR2 SQIVND (reference sequence). CDR3 length: 14 amino acids. The DNA of the CDR3 is TGTGCCAGTAGTCTGCAGGTTTATAATTCACCCCTCCACTTT. Its protein product is CASSLQVYNSPLHF.

The rearrangement uses TRBV30 and TRBJ2-2; D remains unclear. Germline CDR1 reads GTSNPN; CDR2 reads SVGIG (reference sequence). The length of the CDR3 is 16 residues. V dropped 2 bases and J dropped 2 bases, with 15 bases sitting between them. CDR3 nucleotides: TGTGCCTGGAGTCTCAGCCCGGAACTTAACACCGGGGAGCTGTTTTTT. Amino acid sequence: CAWSLSPELNTGELFF.